The entry below describes one T cell receptor (beta chain). These data come from a study of blood T cell repertoires in COVID-19. Background on the study: In each case, the material was cDNA or gDNA derived from T cells, B-cell-depleted T cells, or PBMCs.

The protocol was immunoSEQ multiplex PCR, while the TCRdb copy is restricted to in-frame clones and leaves out a portion. The profile covers over 200,000 clones, with around 88% appearing a single time and about 2.5% taken by the ten largest. The CDR3 runs to 15 residues. Germline V gives CDR1 LGHNT, CDR2 FRNRAP. Trimming removed 2 bases at V and 4 bases at J, with 13 bases between. This clonotype originated in a woman in her thirties or forties with acute COVID-19. Sequencing was performed on PBMCs or T cells enriched from blood (not recorded which). The gene calls are TRBV12-5 and TRBJ2-3; D not certain. The CDR3 region has the DNA TGTGCTAGTGGTTTGTCCGGCTACGAGGCAGATACGCAGTATTTT. Amino acids: CASGLSGYEADTQYF.